One sample yielded the 12 T cell receptor beta chains listed below, sequenced in a study of blood T cell repertoires in COVID-19. Clones were read by immunoSEQ multiplex PCR, and TCRdb kept only the in-frame ones, dropping some. The sample has roughly 330,000 clones; 80% to 90% are singletons. The sequenced sample was PBMCs or T cells enriched from blood (not recorded which). The receptors come from a man aged 25 to 45 who had recovered from COVID-19.

Only a few counts were recorded for this clone. J is TRBJ1-5 and V is TRBV11-2; D ambiguous. V lost 5 bases, J lost 0 bases, and 11 bases lay in between. The CDR3 has 15 amino acids. The germline V gene encodes CDR1 SGHAT and CDR2 FQNNGV. The CDR3 DNA follows: TGTGCCAGCAGCCAAACGGGTTATAGCAATCAGCCCCAGCATTTT. Amino acid sequence: CASSQTGYSNQPQHF.

The chain has TRBV30 and TRBJ1-6; D is uncertain. The CDR3 is 11 residues long. V lost 2 bases and J lost 9, with 5 bases in between. Per the germline V gene, CDR1 is GTSNPN and CDR2 is SVGIG (reference sequence). Written as DNA, the CDR3 is TGTGCCTGGAGTCTCGGTTCACCCCTCCACTTT. Translation: CAWSLGSPLHF. Together with reference TRBV30 and TRBJ1-6, the CDR3 gives the full variable domain: SQTIHQWPATLVQPVGSPLSLECTVEGTSNPNLYWYRQAAGRGLQLLFYSVGIGQISSEVPQNLSASRPQDRQFILSSKKLLLSDSGFYLCAWSLGSPLHFGNGTRLTVT.

The chain is built from TRBV15 and TRBJ2-7; 8 bases align to TRBD1. Germline V CDR1 and CDR2: LNHNV, YYDKDF (reference sequence). This CDR3 region has 17 residues. The V segment lost 2 bases and the J segment 2 bases; nucleotides outside the gene matches: 11. DNA of the CDR3: TGTGCCACCAGCAGAAAGCGAGGACAGGGCGGGACCTACGAGCAGTACTTC. Its translation is CATSRKRGQGGTYEQYF.

This sequence joins TRBV6-4 and TRBJ2-2, with D tentatively TRBD2 (6 bases). This CDR3 is built from 14 residues. V lost 7 bases and J lost 6, with 15 bases in between. Germline-derived CDR1 and CDR2 are MRHNA and SNTAGT. The CDR3 reads CASTVQGGAGELFF. CDR3 nucleotides: TGTGCCAGCACCGTCCAGGGCGGGGCCGGGGAGCTGTTTTTT.

This clone was seen at least ten times. This chain uses TRBV28 with TRBJ2-3, with D hard to call. This CDR3 is 15 amino acids long. V lost 5 bases and J 2 bases, leaving 14 bases between the germline ends. Looked up from germline, CDR1 is MDHEN and CDR2 is SYDVKM. CDR3 nucleotides: TGTGCCAGCAGTACCCTATGGGCCAACACAGATACGCAGTATTTT. Its protein is CASSTLWANTDTQYF.

The gene calls are TRBV5-1 and TRBJ2-7; 9 nucleotides line up with TRBD1. Germline-derived CDR1 and CDR2 are SGHRS and YFSETQ. J was trimmed by 5 bases and V by 4 bases; bases with no gene match: 10. This CDR3 spans 15 amino acids. The CDR3 nucleotides are TGCGCCAGCAGCAAAGGGGACAGGGAGGACCACGAGCAGTACTTC. It codes for CASSKGDREDHEQYF.

The J gene is TRBJ2-5, the V gene TRBV6-5; TRBD2 agrees at 10 bases. There are 15 residues in the CDR3. Germline CDR1 reads MNHEY; CDR2 reads SVGAGI. Trimming took 6 bases from V and 10 from J; bases not matched to a gene: 14. The CDR3 DNA follows: TGTGCCAGCAGATCAGGACTAGCGGAGGACGTGAGCCAGTACTTC. Residues: CASRSGLAEDVSQYF.

The CDR3, as DNA: TGTGCCACCAGTGATTTGGAGGGAATCGGCACCGGGGAGCTGTTTTTT. Translating gives CATSDLEGIGTGELFF. The chain has TRBV24-1 and TRBJ2-2; D possibly corresponds to TRBD2 (5 bases). In germline, CDR1 is KGHDR, CDR2 SFDVKD. Trimming shortened V by 0 bases and J by 4 bases, and 11 bases separated the two germline ends. There are 16 residues in the CDR3.

The chain links TRBV10-1 to TRBJ2-1; 13 bases agree with TRBD2. The CDR3 extends over 15 amino acids. The germline V gene encodes CDR1 WNHNN and CDR2 SYGVQD (reference sequence). J was trimmed by 7 bases and V by 8 bases; bases with no gene match: 8. CDR3 protein: CASARLAGGMNEQFF. In DNA, the CDR3 is TGCGCCAGCGCCAGACTAGCGGGGGGAATGAATGAGCAGTTCTTC.

This chain joins TRBV10-1 and TRBJ1-4; 7 bases line up with TRBD1. Germline V lookup: CDR1 WNHNN, CDR2 SYGVQD (reference sequence). This CDR3 is built from 13 residues. V gave up 6 bases and J gave up 7 bases; unmatched junction bases: 5. The CDR3 protein is CASSRDSGEKLFF. The CDR3 region has the DNA TGCGCCAGCAGCCGGGACAGCGGTGAAAAACTGTTTTTT.

V is TRBV5-1 and J is TRBJ2-7, with TRBD1 matching over 9 bases. Trimming at V came to 0 bases and at J to 4 bases, leaving 5 bases not matched to a gene. In germline, CDR1 is SGHRS, CDR2 YFSETQ. CDR3 length equals 15 residues. CDR3 coding DNA: TGCGCCAGCAGCTTGGACGGGACAGGGCTATACGAGCAGTACTTC. This gives the protein CASSLDGTGLYEQYF. Using reference TRBV5-1 and TRBJ2-7 for the parts outside the CDR3, the full variable domain is KAGVTQTPRYLIKTRGQQVTLSCSPISGHRSVSWYQQTPGQGLQFLFEYFSETQRNKGNFPGRFSGRQFSNSRSEMNVSTLELGDSALYLCASSLDGTGLYEQYFGPGTRLTVT.

This chain connects TRBV7-8 to TRBJ2-1; D is perhaps TRBD1 (5 bases). Germline V gives CDR1 SGHVS, CDR2 FQNEAQ. V shed 2 bases and J shed 9 bases, with 11 bases lying between them. The CDR3 runs 13 residues. CDR3 nucleotide sequence: TGTGCCAGCAGCTTACAGGGTCCCGGTGAGCAGTTCTTC. Protein: CASSLQGPGEQFF.